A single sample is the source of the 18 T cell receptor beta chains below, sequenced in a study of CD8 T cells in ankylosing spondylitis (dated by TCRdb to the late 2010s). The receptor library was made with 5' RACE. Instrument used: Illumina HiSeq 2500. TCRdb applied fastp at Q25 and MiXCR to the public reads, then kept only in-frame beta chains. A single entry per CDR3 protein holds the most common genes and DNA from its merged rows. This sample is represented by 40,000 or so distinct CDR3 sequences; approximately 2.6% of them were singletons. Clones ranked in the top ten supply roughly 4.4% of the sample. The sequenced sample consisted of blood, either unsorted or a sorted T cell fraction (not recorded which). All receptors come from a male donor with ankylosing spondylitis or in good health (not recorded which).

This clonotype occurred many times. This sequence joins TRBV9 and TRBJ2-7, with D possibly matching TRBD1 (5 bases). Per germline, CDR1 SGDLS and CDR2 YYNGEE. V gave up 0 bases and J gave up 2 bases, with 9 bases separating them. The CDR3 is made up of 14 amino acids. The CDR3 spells CASSVGGRAYEQYF. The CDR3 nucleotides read TGTGCCAGCAGCGTAGGTGGCAGGGCCTACGAGCAGTACTTC.

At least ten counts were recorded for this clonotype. As DNA, the CDR3 is TGTGCCAGCAGCTCCAGGACTAGCGGGAGCGAGCAGTTCTTC. It specifies CASSSRTSGSEQFF. The V call is TRBV9, the J call TRBJ2-1, with 13 bases aligning to TRBD2. CDR1 is SGDLS, CDR2 YYNGEE, per germline. The V and J ends lost 4 bases and 10 bases, in that order; junction bases with no gene match: 5. The CDR3 consists of 14 residues.

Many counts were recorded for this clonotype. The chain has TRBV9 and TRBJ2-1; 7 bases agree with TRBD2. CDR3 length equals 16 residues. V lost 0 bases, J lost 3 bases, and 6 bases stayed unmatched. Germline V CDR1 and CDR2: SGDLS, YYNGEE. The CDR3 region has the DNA TGTGCCAGCAGCGTAGATCGGGAGGTCATCTACAATGAGCAGTTCTTC. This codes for CASSVDREVIYNEQFF.

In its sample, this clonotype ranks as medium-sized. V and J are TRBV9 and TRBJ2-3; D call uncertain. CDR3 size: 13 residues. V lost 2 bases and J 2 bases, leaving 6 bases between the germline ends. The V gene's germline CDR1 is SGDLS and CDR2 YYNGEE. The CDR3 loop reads CASSVRPTDTQYF. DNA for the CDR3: TGTGCCAGCAGCGTCCGTCCCACAGATACGCAGTATTTT.

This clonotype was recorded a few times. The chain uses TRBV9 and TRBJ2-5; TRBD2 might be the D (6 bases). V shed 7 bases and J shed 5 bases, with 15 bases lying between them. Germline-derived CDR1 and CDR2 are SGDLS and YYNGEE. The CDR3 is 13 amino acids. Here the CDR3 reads CASSRAAGETQYF. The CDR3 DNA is TGTGCCAGCTCCCGGGCCGCGGGGGAGACCCAGTACTTC. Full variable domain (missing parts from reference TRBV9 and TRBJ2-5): DSGVTQTPKHLITATGQRVTLRCSPRSGDLSVYWYQQSLDQGLQFLIQYYNGEERAKGNILERFSAQQFPDLHSELNLSSLELGDSALYFCASSRAAGETQYFGPGTRLLVL.

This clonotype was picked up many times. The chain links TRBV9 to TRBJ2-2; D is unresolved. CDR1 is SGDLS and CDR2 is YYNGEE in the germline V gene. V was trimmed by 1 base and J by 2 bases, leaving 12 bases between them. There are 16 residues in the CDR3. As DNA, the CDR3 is TGTGCCAGCAGCGTAAGCCCGGACCAAAACACCGGGGAGCTGTTTTTT. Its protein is CASSVSPDQNTGELFF. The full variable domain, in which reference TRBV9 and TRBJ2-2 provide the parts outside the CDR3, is DSGVTQTPKHLITATGQRVTLRCSPRSGDLSVYWYQQSLDQGLQFLIQYYNGEERAKGNILERFSAQQFPDLHSELNLSSLELGDSALYFCASSVSPDQNTGELFFGEGSRLTVL.

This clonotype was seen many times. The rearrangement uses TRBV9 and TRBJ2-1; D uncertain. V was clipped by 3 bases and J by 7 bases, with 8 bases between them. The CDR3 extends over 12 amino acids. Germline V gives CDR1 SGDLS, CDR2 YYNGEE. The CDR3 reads CASSADGNEQFF. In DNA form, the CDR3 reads TGTGCCAGCAGCGCCGACGGGAATGAGCAGTTCTTC.

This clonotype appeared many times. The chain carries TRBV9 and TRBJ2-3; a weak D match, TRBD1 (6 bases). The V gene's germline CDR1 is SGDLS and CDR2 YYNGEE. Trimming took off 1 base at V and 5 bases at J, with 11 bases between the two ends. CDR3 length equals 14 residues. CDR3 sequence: CASSVRDNVDTQYF. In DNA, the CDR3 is TGTGCCAGCAGCGTACGGGACAACGTAGATACGCAGTATTTT.

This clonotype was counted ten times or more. The CDR3 loop is CASSIDRAETQYF. In DNA form, the CDR3 reads TGTGCCAGCAGCATCGACAGGGCTGAGACCCAGTACTTC. This chain links TRBV9 with TRBJ2-5, with 7 bases that match TRBD1. Unmatched junction bases numbered 5, after V lost 4 bases and J lost 5 bases. Germline lookup yields CDR1 SGDLS and CDR2 YYNGEE. The CDR3 has 13 residues.

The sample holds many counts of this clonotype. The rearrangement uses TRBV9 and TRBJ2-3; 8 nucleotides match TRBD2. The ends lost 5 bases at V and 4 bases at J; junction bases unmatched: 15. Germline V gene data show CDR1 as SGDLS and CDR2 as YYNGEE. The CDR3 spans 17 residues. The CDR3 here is CASSPTPERENSDTQYF. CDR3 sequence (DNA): TGTGCCAGCAGTCCCACCCCGGAGCGGGAGAATTCAGATACGCAGTATTTT.

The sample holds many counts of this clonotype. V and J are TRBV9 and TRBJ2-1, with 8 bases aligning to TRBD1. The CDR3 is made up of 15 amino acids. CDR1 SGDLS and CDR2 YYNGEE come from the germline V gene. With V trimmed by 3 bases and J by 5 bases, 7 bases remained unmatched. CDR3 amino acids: CASSAGTGRNNEQFF. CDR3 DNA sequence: TGTGCCAGCAGCGCCGGGACAGGCAGGAACAATGAGCAGTTCTTC.

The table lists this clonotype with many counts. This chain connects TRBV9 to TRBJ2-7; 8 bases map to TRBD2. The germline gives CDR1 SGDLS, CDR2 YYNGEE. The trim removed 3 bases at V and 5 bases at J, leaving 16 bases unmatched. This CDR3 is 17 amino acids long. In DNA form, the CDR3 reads TGTGCCAGCAGCGCTACTAGCGGAGGGGCCTTAACTCACGAGCAGTACTTC. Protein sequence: CASSATSGGALTHEQYF.

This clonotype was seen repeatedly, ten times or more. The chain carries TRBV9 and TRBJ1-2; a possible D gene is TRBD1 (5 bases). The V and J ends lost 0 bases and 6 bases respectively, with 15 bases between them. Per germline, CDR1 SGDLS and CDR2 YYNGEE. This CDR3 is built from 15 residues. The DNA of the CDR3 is TGTGCCAGCAGCGTAGCAGAGGGGTTAGGGGATGGCTACACCTTC. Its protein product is CASSVAEGLGDGYTF. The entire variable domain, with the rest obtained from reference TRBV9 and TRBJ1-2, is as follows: DSGVTQTPKHLITATGQRVTLRCSPRSGDLSVYWYQQSLDQGLQFLIQYYNGEERAKGNILERFSAQQFPDLHSELNLSSLELGDSALYFCASSVAEGLGDGYTFGSGTRLTVV.

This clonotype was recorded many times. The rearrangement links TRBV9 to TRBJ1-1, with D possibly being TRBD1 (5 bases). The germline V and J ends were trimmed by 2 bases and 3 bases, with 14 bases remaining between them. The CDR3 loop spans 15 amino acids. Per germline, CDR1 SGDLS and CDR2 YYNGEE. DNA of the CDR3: TGTGCCAGCAGCGTCGCCGGGGCCTCTCACACTGAAGCTTTCTTT. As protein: CASSVAGASHTEAFF. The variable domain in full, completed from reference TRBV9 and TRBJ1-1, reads DSGVTQTPKHLITATGQRVTLRCSPRSGDLSVYWYQQSLDQGLQFLIQYYNGEERAKGNILERFSAQQFPDLHSELNLSSLELGDSALYFCASSVAGASHTEAFFGQGTRLTVV.

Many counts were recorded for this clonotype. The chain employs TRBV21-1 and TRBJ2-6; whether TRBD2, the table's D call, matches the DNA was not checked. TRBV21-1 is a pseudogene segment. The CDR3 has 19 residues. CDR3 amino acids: CASNQLAGYPNSGANVLTF. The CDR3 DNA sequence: TGTGCCAGCAACCAACTAGCGGGGTACCCTAACTCTGGGGCCAACGTCCTGACTTTC.

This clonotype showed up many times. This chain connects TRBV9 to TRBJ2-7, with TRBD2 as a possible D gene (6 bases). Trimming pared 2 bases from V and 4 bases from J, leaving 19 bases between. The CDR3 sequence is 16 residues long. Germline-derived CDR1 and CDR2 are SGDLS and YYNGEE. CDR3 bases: TGTGCCAGCAGCGTTGGTTTAGGAGGGACCCCTTACGAGCAGTACTTC. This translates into CASSVGLGGTPYEQYF.

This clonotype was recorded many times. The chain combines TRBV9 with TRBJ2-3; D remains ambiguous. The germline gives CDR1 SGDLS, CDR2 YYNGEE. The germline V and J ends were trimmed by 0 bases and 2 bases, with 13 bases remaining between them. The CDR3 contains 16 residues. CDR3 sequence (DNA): TGTGCCAGCAGCGTAGCTGACGGACGGACCACAGATACGCAGTATTTT. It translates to CASSVADGRTTDTQYF. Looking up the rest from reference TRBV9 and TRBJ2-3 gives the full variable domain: DSGVTQTPKHLITATGQRVTLRCSPRSGDLSVYWYQQSLDQGLQFLIQYYNGEERAKGNILERFSAQQFPDLHSELNLSSLELGDSALYFCASSVADGRTTDTQYFGPGTRLTVL.

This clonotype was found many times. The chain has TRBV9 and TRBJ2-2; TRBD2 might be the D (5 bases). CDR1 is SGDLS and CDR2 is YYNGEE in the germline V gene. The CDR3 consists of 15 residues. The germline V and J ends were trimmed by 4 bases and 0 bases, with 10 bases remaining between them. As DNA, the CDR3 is TGTGCCAGCAGCTCTCGGACTCCGAACACCGGGGAGCTGTTTTTT. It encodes CASSSRTPNTGELFF.